This T cell receptor (beta chain) was obtained from a study of blood T cell repertoires in COVID-19 (TCRdb year 2020). With regard to the full study: The collaborator samples originated in the United States, Italy and Spain and spanned the acute and convalescent phases of COVID-19. The prospective study material was composed of cDNA or gDNA derived from T cells, B-cell-depleted T cells, or PBMCs. Deeply sampled blood TCRbeta repertoires from subjects exposed to, actively infected with, or recovered from COVID-19 were included in the dataset. The repertoires were released in a freely available public database meant as a resource for research on the immune response to SARS-CoV-2. Samples came from the ongoing ImmuneRACE study (first 160 participants) plus 1,254 subjects from 6 global collaborators. The sample metadata nearly always contained a de-identified subject ID, COVID-19 status, age in years and sex. Where HLA class I and class II types were available, the types were taken from metadata supplied by the sample provider, not from assay-based typing. The paper as a whole reports these results and caveats: Clinical and demographic metadata were provided uncurated, with the amount varying by source and participant.

About this clone itself: The clone's antigen remains unknown. No quality values exist for individual bases; no much larger clone is one base distant.

Germline trimming: 3 bases from V, 6 bases from J; junction bases outside gene matches: 6. CDR1 is given as SGHRS and CDR2 as YFSETQ, both from the germline V gene. The CDR3 starts with the cysteine, ends with the phenylalanine, and has 14 residues. CDR3 DNA is the only sequence kept; it has 42 bases, read in frame from the first base. Whole blood was collected in K2EDTA tubes by collaborating institutions according to the institutions' own protocols. For TCRbeta analysis, collaborators shipped samples as frozen whole blood, isolated PBMCs, or DNA extracted from either of those sample types. TCRbeta CDR3 regions were amplified from genomic DNA using the immunoSEQ Assay, a bias-controlled multiplex PCR. The source study handled its data this way. The number of nucleated cells in each sample was estimated from the amplification of reference gene primers within the assay. Sequence reads were collapsed and filtered to measure the absolute abundance of every unique TCRbeta CDR3 rearrangement. For each sample, productive Simpson clonality was calculated as the square root of Simpson's diversity index across productive rearrangements. In TCRdb, the immuneACCESS table is reduced to in-frame sequences with V and J assigned. These tables do not hold every clone; where another copy was compared, an unresolved V gene accounts for under half, and the others remain unexplained. V, J and clone size are taken as reported in that table, and D and trimming were inferred from the DNA itself. The sample table records approximately 100,000 clones; approximately 82% of these occur just once. The leading ten clones occupy roughly 7.9% of the sample.

The sequencing sample was made of peripheral blood. The source of this sequence is an elderly woman with active or convalescent COVID-19. The V and J genes are TRBV5-1 and TRBJ1-1, and 9 bases in between align with TRBD1. The sequenced DNA: TGCGCCAGCAGCTGGGGACAGGGCGGATCTGAAGCTTTCTTT. Its translation reads: CASSWGQGGSEAFF.